The sequence of this T cell receptor (beta chain) was determined in a study of beta chain features in type 1 diabetes. Study outcomes and limitations: Still unanswered here is whether HLA type influences TCRB rearrangement.

In total, each donor contributed a single heparinised blood draw that averaged about 100 mL. Purity (above 95%) was reached by all sorted populations. This clone was observed a handful of times. As yet, its antigen is unknown. Expressed TCRB transcripts were sequenced after all isolated RNA was converted to cDNA. Measured with immunoSEQ multiplex PCR; TCRdb has only the in-frame clones, and not every one. Here the sample spans about 900,000 clones, 17% being singletons. The receptor was isolated from a woman between 18 and 30 years old in good health. Sequencing used naive CD4+ T cells from blood.

In DNA form, the CDR3 reads TGTGCCAGCAGCTCCGACCGGGTCCCGAGGAGGGATGGCTACACCTTC. It codes for CASSSDRVPRRDGYTF. The gene calls are TRBV7-2 and TRBJ1-2; no clear D gene. The CDR3 consists of 16 residues. Between the trimmed V and J ends, which lost 4 bases and 6 bases, there was a span of 21 bases. Per the germline V gene, CDR1 is SGHTA and CDR2 is FQGNSA.